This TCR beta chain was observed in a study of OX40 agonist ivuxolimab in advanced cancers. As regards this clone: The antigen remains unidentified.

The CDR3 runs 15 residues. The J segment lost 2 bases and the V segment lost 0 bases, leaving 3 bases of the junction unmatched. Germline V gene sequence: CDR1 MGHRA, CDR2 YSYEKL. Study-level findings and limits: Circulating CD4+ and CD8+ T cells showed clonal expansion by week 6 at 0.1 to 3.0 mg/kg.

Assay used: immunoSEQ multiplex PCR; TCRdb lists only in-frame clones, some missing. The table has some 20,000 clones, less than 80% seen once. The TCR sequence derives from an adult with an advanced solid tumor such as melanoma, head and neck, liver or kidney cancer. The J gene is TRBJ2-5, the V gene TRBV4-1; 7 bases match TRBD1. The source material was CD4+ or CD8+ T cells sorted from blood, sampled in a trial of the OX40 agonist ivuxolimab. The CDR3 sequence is CASSQELGQQETQYF. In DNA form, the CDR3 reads TGCGCCAGCAGCCAAGAACTGGGACAGCAAGAGACCCAGTACTTC.